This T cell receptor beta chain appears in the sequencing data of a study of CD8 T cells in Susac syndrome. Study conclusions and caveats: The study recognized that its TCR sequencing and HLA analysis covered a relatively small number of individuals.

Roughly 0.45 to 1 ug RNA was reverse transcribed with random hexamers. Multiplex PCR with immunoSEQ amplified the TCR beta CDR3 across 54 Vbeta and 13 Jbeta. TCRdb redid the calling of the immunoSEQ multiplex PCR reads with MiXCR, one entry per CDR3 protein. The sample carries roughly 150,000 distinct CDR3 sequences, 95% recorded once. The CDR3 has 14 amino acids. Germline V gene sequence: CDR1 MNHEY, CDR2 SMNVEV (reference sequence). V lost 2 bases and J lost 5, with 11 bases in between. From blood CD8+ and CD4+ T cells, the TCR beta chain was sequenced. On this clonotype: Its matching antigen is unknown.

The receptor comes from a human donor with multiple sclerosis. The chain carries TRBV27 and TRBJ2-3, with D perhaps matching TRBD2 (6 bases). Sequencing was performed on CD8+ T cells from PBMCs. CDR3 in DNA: TGTGCCAGCAGTTTACCGGGACTTGTAGATACGCAGTATTTT. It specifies CASSLPGLVDTQYF.